This record covers a single T cell receptor beta chain. This CDR3 is 16 amino acids long. The V gene's germline CDR1 is SEHNR and CDR2 FQNEAQ (reference sequence). A sample-barcoded 5' primer and a J-beta primer mix were used in a second PCR of about 6 to 12 cycles. MiXCR was run by TCRdb on the 5' RACE reads, yielding one entry per CDR3 protein. Of some 1.7 million distinct CDR3 sequences detected, 28% appear once; the ten largest clones hold 7.7%. These data belong to a study of blood T cells in healthy people across ages. The receptor comes from a woman aged 25 to 45 in good health. This chain uses TRBV7-9 with TRBJ2-4, with D possibly called TRBD1 or TRBD2 (7 bases each). The end of the DNA fits TRBJ2-7 better, so the J call may be wrong. Sequencing was performed on blood. The CDR3 region is CASSLGFGGTVHEQYF. Written as DNA, the CDR3 is TGTGCCAGCAGCTTAGGTTTCGGGGGGACAGTGCACGAGCAGTACTTC.